This TCR beta chain came from a study of blood T cell repertoires in COVID-19. About the study: The United States, Italy and Spain provided the acute and convalescent COVID-19 samples. PBMCs, B-cell-depleted T cells, or T cells provided the cDNA or gDNA that made up the material.

Authors' data handling: Estimates of nucleated cell counts were drawn from the amplification of reference gene primers. The assay was immunoSEQ multiplex PCR, and TCRdb's table has in-frame clones only and misses some. The D gene and trimming were derived from the DNA, and the V and J assignments and clone size from that table. This sample has 15,000 or so clones, with roughly 80% found just once. Germline-derived CDR1 and CDR2 are SGHTA and FQGNSA. The CDR3 contains 13 residues. V lost 1 base, J lost 10 bases, and 6 bases stayed unmatched. This receptor was identified in a man in his forties with active or convalescent COVID-19. Sequenced: peripheral blood. This chain joins TRBV7-2 and TRBJ1-1, with 7 nucleotides matching TRBD1. In nucleotides, the CDR3 is TGTGCCAGCAGCTTAGGGCGACAGGGTCCAGCTTTCTTT. Encoded protein: CASSLGRQGPAFF.